Listed below are T cell receptor beta chains from one sample, sequenced in a study of OX40 agonist ivuxolimab in advanced cancers. The repertoire was sequenced with immunoSEQ multiplex PCR; TCRdb's copy has only in-frame clones and lacks some. The sample lists roughly 49,000 clones; 75% to 80% were seen once. Sequencing was performed on CD4+ or CD8+ T cells sorted from blood, taken in a trial of the OX40 agonist ivuxolimab. The origin of the receptors is an adult with an advanced solid tumor such as melanoma, head and neck, liver or kidney cancer. Both conserved end residues are part of each CDR3. The order of the fields is V gene, D gene, J gene, clone size, CDR3 protein. The D gene is left open where the match is weak. Size tells how often a clone was seen (once, few, many) or the class of an expanded clone, and some rows leave it out.

v_call: TRBV4-3; d_call: -; j_call: TRBJ1-1; clone_size: -; cdr3_aa: CASSQEYPPPQEAFF
v_call: TRBV7-9; d_call: -; j_call: TRBJ1-1; clone_size: -; cdr3_aa: CASILQGTNTEAFF
v_call: TRBV10-3; d_call: -; j_call: TRBJ2-3; clone_size: few; cdr3_aa: CAIRSDTSFTDTQYF
v_call: TRBV5-1; d_call: TRBD1; j_call: TRBJ2-7; clone_size: -; cdr3_aa: CASSLGGTDRGDEQYF
v_call: TRBV7-2; d_call: -; j_call: TRBJ1-1; clone_size: -; cdr3_aa: CASSQGTRGQKAFF
v_call: TRBV15; d_call: TRBD1; j_call: TRBJ1-2; clone_size: -; cdr3_aa: CATSKQGEHGYTF
v_call: TRBV6-5; d_call: -; j_call: TRBJ2-7; clone_size: -; cdr3_aa: CASSRDRGSYEQYF
v_call: TRBV5-1; d_call: -; j_call: TRBJ2-5; clone_size: -; cdr3_aa: CASNIQETQYF
v_call: TRBV7-2; d_call: -; j_call: TRBJ2-7; clone_size: -; cdr3_aa: CASSSLSGLYEQYF
v_call: TRBV19; d_call: -; j_call: TRBJ2-1; clone_size: -; cdr3_aa: CASSLLWENEQFF
v_call: TRBV19; d_call: -; j_call: TRBJ2-5; clone_size: -; cdr3_aa: CASSIRLRQETQYF
v_call: TRBV9; d_call: -; j_call: TRBJ1-1; clone_size: once; cdr3_aa: CASGGGMNTEAFF
v_call: TRBV4-3; d_call: -; j_call: TRBJ2-2; clone_size: once; cdr3_aa: CASSQMYDLRARAGELFF
v_call: TRBV5-1; d_call: TRBD1; j_call: TRBJ2-5; clone_size: -; cdr3_aa: CASSASGGSQETQYF
v_call: TRBV4-1; d_call: TRBD1; j_call: TRBJ2-3; clone_size: -; cdr3_aa: CASSLSQGTDTQYF
v_call: TRBV6-5; d_call: -; j_call: TRBJ2-5; clone_size: -; cdr3_aa: CASSSTEYQETQYF
v_call: TRBV6-5; d_call: -; j_call: TRBJ2-7; clone_size: -; cdr3_aa: CASQGGANSYEQYF
v_call: TRBV19; d_call: TRBD2; j_call: TRBJ2-7; clone_size: -; cdr3_aa: CASSGLAGAYEQYF
v_call: TRBV5-4; d_call: -; j_call: TRBJ2-1; clone_size: -; cdr3_aa: CASSFTVGSYNEQFF
v_call: TRBV18; d_call: -; j_call: TRBJ2-7; clone_size: few; cdr3_aa: CASSLDGYEQYF
v_call: TRBV9; d_call: -; j_call: TRBJ1-2; clone_size: -; cdr3_aa: CASSVVGGSSSCGYTF
v_call: TRBV5-8; d_call: -; j_call: TRBJ1-5; clone_size: -; cdr3_aa: CASSRRQENQPQHF
v_call: TRBV11-2; d_call: TRBD2; j_call: TRBJ2-7; clone_size: -; cdr3_aa: CASSPGLAGGEQYF
v_call: TRBV2; d_call: -; j_call: TRBJ2-7; clone_size: -; cdr3_aa: CASNGVGTYEQYF
v_call: TRBV6-1; d_call: TRBD1; j_call: TRBJ2-7; clone_size: -; cdr3_aa: CASSETTGGIYEQYF
v_call: TRBV19; d_call: -; j_call: TRBJ2-7; clone_size: few; cdr3_aa: CASSRTASYEQYF
v_call: TRBV29-1; d_call: -; j_call: TRBJ2-5; clone_size: -; cdr3_aa: CSVPGDQETQYF
v_call: TRBV19; d_call: -; j_call: TRBJ1-1; clone_size: -; cdr3_aa: CASSMRGNTEAFF
v_call: TRBV7-9; d_call: -; j_call: TRBJ1-5; clone_size: -; cdr3_aa: CASSYDNQPQHF
v_call: TRBV19; d_call: -; j_call: TRBJ1-5; clone_size: few; cdr3_aa: CASSPPNQPQHF
v_call: TRBV9; d_call: -; j_call: TRBJ2-2; clone_size: -; cdr3_aa: CASSVVNGELFF
v_call: TRBV19; d_call: -; j_call: TRBJ2-7; clone_size: medium-sized; cdr3_aa: CASSMEGYEQYF
v_call: TRBV4-3; d_call: TRBD1; j_call: TRBJ2-7; clone_size: -; cdr3_aa: CASSQEGTGAYEQYF
v_call: TRBV4-3; d_call: -; j_call: TRBJ1-2; clone_size: -; cdr3_aa: CASSQETGGYTF
v_call: TRBV6-6; d_call: -; j_call: TRBJ1-2; clone_size: -; cdr3_aa: CASSLDPNYGYTF
v_call: TRBV10-3; d_call: TRBD2; j_call: -; clone_size: -; cdr3_aa: CAINDPGLGIHYEQYF
v_call: TRBV6-6; d_call: TRBD1; j_call: TRBJ1-1; clone_size: -; cdr3_aa: CASSRDRATEAFF
v_call: TRBV15; d_call: TRBD1; j_call: -; clone_size: -; cdr3_aa: CATSSRQGSSYEQYF
v_call: TRBV25-1; d_call: -; j_call: TRBJ1-6; clone_size: -; cdr3_aa: CASKGQHSPLHF
v_call: TRBV7-2; d_call: -; j_call: -; clone_size: -; cdr3_aa: CASSRRQDFSYEQYF
v_call: TRBV15; d_call: TRBD1; j_call: TRBJ1-3; clone_size: -; cdr3_aa: CATSRPRGQGARGNTIYF
v_call: TRBV6-5; d_call: TRBD1; j_call: TRBJ1-5; clone_size: -; cdr3_aa: CASSPQGQGNQPQHF